One T cell receptor (beta chain) is described in this entry. Its antigen is not identified. The source of the sample is a study of beta chain features in type 1 diabetes. Whole-study context: All samples combined gave roughly 100,000,000 sorted cells for examination. General study results and limits: Moderately but significantly shorter TCRB CDR3s were found in Type 1 diabetes patients in all four CD4+ subsets.

V was shortened by 8 bases and J by 2 bases, with 18 bases between the two germline ends. The CDR3 is 15 residues long. CDR1 is MDHEN, CDR2 SYDVKM, per germline. Cells sorted by CD45RO/CCR7/CD25/CD127/CD95/CD27 comprised CD4+ naive, central memory, regulatory and stem cell-like memory cells. Sequencing targeted expressed TCRB transcripts, as all isolated RNA had been reverse transcribed. Assay: immunoSEQ multiplex PCR; the TCRdb copy retains only in-frame clones and omits some. The sample comprises more than 550,000 clones, about 14% of which are singletons, and approximately 0.039% rests with the top ten.

The V call is TRBV28, the J call TRBJ1-1; the D gene is possibly TRBD1 (5 bases). The sequence derives from a man younger than 30 with type 1 diabetes. The sample was naive CD4+ T cells from blood. The CDR3 sequence is CASPPRGWGNTEAFF. In DNA form, the CDR3 reads TGTGCCAGCCCCCCTCGGGGGTGGGGAAACACTGAAGCTTTCTTT.